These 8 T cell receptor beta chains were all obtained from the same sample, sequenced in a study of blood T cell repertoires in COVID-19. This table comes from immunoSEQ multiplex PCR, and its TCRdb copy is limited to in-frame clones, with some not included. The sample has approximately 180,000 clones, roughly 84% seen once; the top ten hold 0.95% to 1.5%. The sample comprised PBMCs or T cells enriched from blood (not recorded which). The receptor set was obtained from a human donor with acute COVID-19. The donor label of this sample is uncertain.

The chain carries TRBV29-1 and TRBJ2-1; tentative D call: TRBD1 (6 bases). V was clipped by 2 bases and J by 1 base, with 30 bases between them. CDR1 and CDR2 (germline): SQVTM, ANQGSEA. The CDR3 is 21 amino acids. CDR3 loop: CSVENPGKGFVGRGSYNEQFF. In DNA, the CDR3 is TGCAGCGTTGAAAACCCAGGAAAAGGATTCGTTGGCAGGGGATCCTACAATGAGCAGTTCTTC.

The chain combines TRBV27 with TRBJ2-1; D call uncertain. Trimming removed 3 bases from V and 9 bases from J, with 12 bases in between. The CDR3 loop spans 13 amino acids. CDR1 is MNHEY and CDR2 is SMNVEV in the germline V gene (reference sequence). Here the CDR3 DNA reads TGTGCCAGCAGTTTTAAAGCCCAAAGTGAGCAGTTCTTC. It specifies CASSFKAQSEQFF.

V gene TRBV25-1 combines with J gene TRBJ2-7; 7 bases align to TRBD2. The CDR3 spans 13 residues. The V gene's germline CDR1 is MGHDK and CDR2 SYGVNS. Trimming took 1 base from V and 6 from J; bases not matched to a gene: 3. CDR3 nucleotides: TGTGCCAGCAGTGAATGGGGAGGGGCCGAGCAGTACTTC. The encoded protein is CASSEWGGAEQYF.

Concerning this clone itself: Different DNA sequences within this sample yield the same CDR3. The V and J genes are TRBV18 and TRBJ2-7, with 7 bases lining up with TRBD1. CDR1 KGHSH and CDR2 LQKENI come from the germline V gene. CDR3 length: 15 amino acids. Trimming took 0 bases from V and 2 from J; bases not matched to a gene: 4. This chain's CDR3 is CASSPPGQGAYEQYF. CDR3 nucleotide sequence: TGTGCCAGCTCACCACCGGGGCAGGGGGCCTACGAGCAGTACTTC.

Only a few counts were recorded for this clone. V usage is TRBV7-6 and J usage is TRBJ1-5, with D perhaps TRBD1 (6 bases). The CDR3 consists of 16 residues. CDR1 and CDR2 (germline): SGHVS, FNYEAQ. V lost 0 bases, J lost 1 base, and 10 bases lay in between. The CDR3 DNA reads TGTGCCAGCAGCTTAGCTCCCAGGGGAAGCAATCAGCCCCAGCATTTT. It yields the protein CASSLAPRGSNQPQHF.

The CDR3 nucleotides read TGTGCCAGCTCTCCGGACAGAAGTTACGAGCAGTACTTC. It specifies CASSPDRSYEQYF. The chain carries TRBV18 and TRBJ2-7; tentatively, D is TRBD1 (6 bases). Trimming cost V 6 bases and J 4 bases, with 13 bases left between them. The V gene's germline CDR1 is KGHSH and CDR2 LQKENI. The CDR3 loop spans 13 amino acids.

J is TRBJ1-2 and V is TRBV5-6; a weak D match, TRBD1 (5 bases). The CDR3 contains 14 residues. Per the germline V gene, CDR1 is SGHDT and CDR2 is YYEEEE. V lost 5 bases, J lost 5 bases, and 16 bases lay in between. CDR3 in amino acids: CASRSRGLRYGYTF. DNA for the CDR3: TGTGCCAGCAGAAGTCGGGGGTTACGGTATGGCTACACCTTC.

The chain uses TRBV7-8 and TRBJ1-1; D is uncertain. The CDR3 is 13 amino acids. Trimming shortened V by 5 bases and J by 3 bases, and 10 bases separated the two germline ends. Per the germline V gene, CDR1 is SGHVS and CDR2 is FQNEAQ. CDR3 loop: CASSLRSDTEAFF. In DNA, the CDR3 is TGTGCCAGCAGCCTCCGGAGTGACACTGAAGCTTTCTTT.